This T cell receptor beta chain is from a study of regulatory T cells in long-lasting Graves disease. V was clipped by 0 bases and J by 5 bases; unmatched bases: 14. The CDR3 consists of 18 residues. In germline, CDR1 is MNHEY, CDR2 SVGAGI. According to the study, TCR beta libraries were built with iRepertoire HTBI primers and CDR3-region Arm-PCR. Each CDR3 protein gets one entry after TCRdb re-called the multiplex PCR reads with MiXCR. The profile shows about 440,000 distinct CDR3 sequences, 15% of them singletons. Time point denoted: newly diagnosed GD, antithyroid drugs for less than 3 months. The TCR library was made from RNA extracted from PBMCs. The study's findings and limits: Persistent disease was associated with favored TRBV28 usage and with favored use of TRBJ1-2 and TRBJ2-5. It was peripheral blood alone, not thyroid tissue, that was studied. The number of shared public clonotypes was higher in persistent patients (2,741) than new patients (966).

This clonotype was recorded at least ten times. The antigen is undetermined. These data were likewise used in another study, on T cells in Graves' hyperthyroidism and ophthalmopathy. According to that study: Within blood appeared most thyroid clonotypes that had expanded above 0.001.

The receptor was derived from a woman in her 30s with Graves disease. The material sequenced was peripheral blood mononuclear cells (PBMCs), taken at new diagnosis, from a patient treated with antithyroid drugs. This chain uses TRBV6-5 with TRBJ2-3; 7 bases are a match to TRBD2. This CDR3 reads CASSYSITGAGVVDTQYF. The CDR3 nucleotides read TGTGCCAGCAGTTACTCGATTACAGGCGCGGGAGTTGTAGATACGCAGTATTTT.